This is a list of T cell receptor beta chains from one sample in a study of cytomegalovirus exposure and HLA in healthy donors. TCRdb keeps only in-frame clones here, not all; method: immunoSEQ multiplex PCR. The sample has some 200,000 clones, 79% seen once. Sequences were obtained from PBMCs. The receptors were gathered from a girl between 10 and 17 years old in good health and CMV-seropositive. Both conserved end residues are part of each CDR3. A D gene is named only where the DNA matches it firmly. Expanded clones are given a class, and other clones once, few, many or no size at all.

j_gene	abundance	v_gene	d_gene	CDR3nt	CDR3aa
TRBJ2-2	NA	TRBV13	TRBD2	TGTGCCAGCAGCTTAGAAGCGGGGACCGTCCTCTCCACCGGGGAGCTGTTTTTT	CASSLEAGTVLSTGELFF
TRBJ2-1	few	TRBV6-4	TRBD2	TGTGCCAGCAGTGAGTCTAGCGGGGACCTCTACAATGAGCAGTTCTTC	CASSESSGDLYNEQFF
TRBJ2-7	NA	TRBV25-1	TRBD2	TGTGCCAGCAGTGGAAGCGGGGGGCGCGCCTACGAGCAGTACTTC	CASSGSGGRAYEQYF
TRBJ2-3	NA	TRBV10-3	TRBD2	TGTGCCATCAGCCCGACTAGCGGCACAGATACGCAGTATTTT	CAISPTSGTDTQYF
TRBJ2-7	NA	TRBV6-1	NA	TGTGCCAGCAGTGGTGGGGGGGGCCTCTACGAGCAGTACTTC	CASSGGGGLYEQYF
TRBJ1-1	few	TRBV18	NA	TGTGCCAGCTCAAACGGAGATAGTCAAACCCGGTATGCTTTCTTT	CASSNGDSQTRYAFF
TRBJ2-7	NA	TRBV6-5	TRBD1	TGTGCCAGCAGTCGAGACGGGACAGTTTTATACGAGCAGTACTTC	CASSRDGTVLYEQYF
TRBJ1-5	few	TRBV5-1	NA	TGCGCCAGCAGTTCTGACAGGCCAAATCAGCCCCAGCATTTT	CASSSDRPNQPQHF
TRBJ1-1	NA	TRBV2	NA	TGTGCCAGCAACTCCGGGAACACTGAAGCTTTCTTT	CASNSGNTEAFF
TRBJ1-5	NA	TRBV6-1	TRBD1	TGTGCCAGCAGTGAAGTTTGGACAGGGGATTATAGCAATCAGCCCCAGCATTTT	CASSEVWTGDYSNQPQHF
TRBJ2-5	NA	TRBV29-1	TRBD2	TGCAGCGTTCTAATATGGCGGGGGGGCCAAGAGACCCAGTACTTC	CSVLIWRGGQETQYF
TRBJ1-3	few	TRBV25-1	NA	TGTGCCAGCAGTAGTACAGATAACGCGCCAGGAAACACCATATATTTT	CASSSTDNAPGNTIYF
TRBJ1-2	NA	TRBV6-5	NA	TGTGCCAGCAGTTACTCCGATAGAGGTGGCTACACCTTC	CASSYSDRGGYTF
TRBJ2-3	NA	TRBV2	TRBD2	TGTGCCAGCAGTGAAGGAAGCCCTTTTGGGGGGGGTGGGTCAGATACGCAGTATTTT	CASSEGSPFGGGGSDTQYF
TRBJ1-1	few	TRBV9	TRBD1	TGTGCCAGCAGCGCAAAGACAGGGCCCATGAACACTGAAGCTTTCTTT	CASSAKTGPMNTEAFF
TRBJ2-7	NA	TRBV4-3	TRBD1	TGCGCCAGCAGCCCCTATCCCTCGGGACAGGGCTACGAGCAGTACTTC	CASSPYPSGQGYEQYF
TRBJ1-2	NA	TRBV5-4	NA	TGTGCCAGCAGCTTGGATCCCGGAGTCTATGGCTACACCTTC	CASSLDPGVYGYTF
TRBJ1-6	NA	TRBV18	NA	TGTGCCAGCTCACGAACAACAGGGACGGGCTATAATTCACCCCTCCACTTT	CASSRTTGTGYNSPLHF
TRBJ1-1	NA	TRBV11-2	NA	TGTGCCAGCAGCTCCCAGGCGATGAACACTGAAGCTTTCTTT	CASSSQAMNTEAFF
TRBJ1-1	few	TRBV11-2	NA	TGTGCCAGCAGCTTACAGGTGGCGCGGAACACTGAAGCTTTCTTT	CASSLQVARNTEAFF
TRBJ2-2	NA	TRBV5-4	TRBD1	TGTGCCAGCAGCTCGACAGGGTTGGACACCGGGGAGCTGTTTTTT	CASSSTGLDTGELFF
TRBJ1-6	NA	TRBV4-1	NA	TGCGCCAGCAGCCAAGTGGAGTTATGGCCCCACTCACCCCTCCACTTT	CASSQVELWPHSPLHF
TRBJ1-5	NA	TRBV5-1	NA	TGCGCCAGCAGCTTGGAAGGGGGTGTTAGCAATCAGCCCCAGCATTTT	CASSLEGGVSNQPQHF
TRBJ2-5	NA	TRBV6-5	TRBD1	TGTGCCAGCAGTTACCGGGACAGGGGTTCAAGGGAGACCCAGTACTTC	CASSYRDRGSRETQYF
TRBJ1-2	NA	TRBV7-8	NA	TGTGCCAGCAGCTTAGTGGGGGGTGACTACACCTTC	CASSLVGGDYTF
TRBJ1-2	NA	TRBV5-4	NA	TGTGCCAGCAGCTTCTCGGGAAATATCTATGGCTACACCTTC	CASSFSGNIYGYTF
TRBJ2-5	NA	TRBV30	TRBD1	TGTGCCTGGAAAGGGACAGGCTCCCCCCGGGAGACCCAGTACTTC	CAWKGTGSPRETQYF
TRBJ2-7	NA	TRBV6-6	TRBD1	TGTGCCAGCTTTCGGGACAGCAATCTCTACGAGCAGTACTTC	CASFRDSNLYEQYF
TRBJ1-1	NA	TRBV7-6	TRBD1	TGTGCCAGCAGCGACGGGACAGGGGCCCTGTTAGCCGAAGCTTTCTTT	CASSDGTGALLAEAFF
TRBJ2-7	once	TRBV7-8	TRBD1	TGTGCCAGCAGCTATCCCCTTGGGACAGGGGCTTACGAGCAGTACTTC	CASSYPLGTGAYEQYF
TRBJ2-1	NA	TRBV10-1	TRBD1	TGCGCCAGCAGCTCGGGACAGGCGGGGCAGTTCTTC	CASSSGQAGQFF
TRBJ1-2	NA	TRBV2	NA	TGTGCCAGCAGTGAAGAGACATATGGCTACACCTTC	CASSEETYGYTF
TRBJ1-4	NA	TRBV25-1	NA	TGTGCCAGCAGTGGGGTCAGGGACATCCTCCATGGGCGAGAAAAACTGTTTTTT	CASSGVRDILHGREKLFF
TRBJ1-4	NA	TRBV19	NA	TGTGCCAGTCGGGAGCGGGGGGGCAGAGAAAAACTGTTTTTT	CASRERGGREKLFF
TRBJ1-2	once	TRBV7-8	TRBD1	TGTGCCAGCAGATCCATAGCGGCCCACCGGGACAGGGACCCCACTTCCAATGGCTACACCTTC	CASRSIAAHRDRDPTSNGYTF
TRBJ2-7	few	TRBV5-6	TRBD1	TGTGCCAGCAGCTTACCGGGACAGTTAACCTACGAGCAGTACTTC	CASSLPGQLTYEQYF
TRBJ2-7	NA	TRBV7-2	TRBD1	TGTGCCAGCAGCTTAGGACAGGGGACCTCCTACGAGCAGTACTTC	CASSLGQGTSYEQYF
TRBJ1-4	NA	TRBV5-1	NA	TGCGCCAGCAGCCCATACGATTCCCTGAGGGAAAAACTGTTTTTT	CASSPYDSLREKLFF
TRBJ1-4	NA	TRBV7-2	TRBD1	TGTGCCAGCAGCAGGGGGACAGGGAGTTTGGGAGAAAAACTGTTTTTT	CASSRGTGSLGEKLFF
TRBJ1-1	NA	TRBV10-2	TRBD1	TGCGCCAGTCACAGGGGGACGAACACTGAAGCTTTCTTT	CASHRGTNTEAFF
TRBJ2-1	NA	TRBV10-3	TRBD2	TGTGCCATCAGTGACAATAGCGGGGGGCTCTACAATGAGCAGTTCTTC	CAISDNSGGLYNEQFF
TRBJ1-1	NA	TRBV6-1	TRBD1	TGTGCCAGCAGTCCGGGACAGGGGGCTGAAGCTTTCTTT	CASSPGQGAEAFF
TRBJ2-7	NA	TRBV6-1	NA	TGTGCCAGCAGTGAACGGCCAGGGGATGTCTACGAGCAGTACTTC	CASSERPGDVYEQYF
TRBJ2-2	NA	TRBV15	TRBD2	TGTGCCACCAGCAGAGGAGCGGGGGGGCACCACACCGGGGAGCTGTTTTTT	CATSRGAGGHHTGELFF
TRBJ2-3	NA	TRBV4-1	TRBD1	TGCGCCAGCAGCCAAGTAGGACAGGGGTCAGATACGCAGTATTTT	CASSQVGQGSDTQYF